These 14 T cell receptor beta chains came from one sample sequenced in a study of STAT5B mutations in CD4+ large granular lymphocyte leukemia. Clones were read by immunoSEQ multiplex PCR, and TCRdb kept only the in-frame ones, dropping some. The table has about 36,000 clones, about 80% seen once; the top ten hold around 0.57%. The sequenced sample was CD4+ T cells from blood buffy coats. These receptors came from a human donor in good health.

Of note for this clone: A read error may account for a junction end that differs from germline. The chain has TRBV27 and TRBJ1-4; possibly TRBD1 for D (5 bases). CDR3 length equals 14 residues. Germline CDR1 reads MNHEY; CDR2 reads SMNVEV (reference sequence). Here the CDR3 reads CASREWGTSEKLFF. The CDR3 DNA sequence: TGTGCCAGCAGGGAGTGGGGGACTAGTGAAAAACTGTTTTTT.

The V call is TRBV5-1, the J call TRBJ2-5; D is possibly TRBD2 (7 bases). CDR1 and CDR2 (germline): SGHRS, YFSETQ. V dropped 0 bases and J dropped 3 bases, with 12 bases sitting between them. CDR3 length equals 15 residues. For the CDR3, the DNA is TGCGCCAGCAGCTTGGGTCGGGGGGCCAAAGAGACCCAGTACTTC. Protein sequence: CASSLGRGAKETQYF.

The chain employs TRBV18 and TRBJ2-5; the D gene is possibly TRBD2 (6 bases). Trimming cost V 4 bases and J 2 bases, with 8 bases left between them. CDR3 length: 13 residues. Germline V gene sequence: CDR1 KGHSH, CDR2 LQKENI. The CDR3 reads CASSRGVQETQYF. CDR3 nucleotide sequence: TGTGCCAGCTCACGGGGGGTTCAAGAGACCCAGTACTTC.

V is TRBV7-9 and J is TRBJ2-3, with a tentative D call TRBD2 (6 bases). The CDR3 consists of 14 residues. Between the trimmed V and J ends, which lost 1 base and 4 bases, there was a span of 9 bases. Per the germline V gene, CDR1 is SEHNR and CDR2 is FQNEAQ (reference sequence). CDR3 sequence reads: CASSLVGTSDTQYF. DNA for the CDR3: TGTGCCAGCAGCTTAGTTGGGACTTCAGATACGCAGTATTTT.

This clone is a singleton in its sample. The chain combines TRBV6-5 with TRBJ1-1, with TRBD1 matching 8 bases. This CDR3 region has 13 residues. Per germline, CDR1 MNHEY and CDR2 SVGAGI. V lost 4 bases and J lost 4; bases outside the gene matches: 2. CDR3 DNA: TGTGCCAGCAGTTCCACAGGGGGCACTGAAGCTTTCTTT. This translates into CASSSTGGTEAFF.

This clone was observed once. This chain connects TRBV15 to TRBJ2-5; TRBD2 is a possible D gene (6 bases). The germline CDR1 and CDR2 sequences are LNHNV and YYDKDF (reference sequence). The CDR3 is 16 residues long. V lost 0 bases, J lost 1 base, and 12 bases lay in between. This CDR3 is CATSRDRGRGQETQYF. DNA for the CDR3: TGTGCCACCAGCAGAGATCGGGGGAGAGGCCAAGAGACCCAGTACTTC.

The rearrangement links TRBV4-2 to TRBJ2-3; D perhaps matches TRBD2 (5 bases). Germline CDR1 LGHNA, CDR2 YNFKEQ. V dropped 1 base and J dropped 7 bases, with 15 bases sitting between them. The CDR3 covers 15 residues. CDR3 bases: TGTGCCAGCAGCCAAGGGGGAGTGGGCAGAAATACGCAGTATTTT. Amino acids: CASSQGGVGRNTQYF.

This chain connects TRBV6-4 to TRBJ2-5, with 8 bases lining up with TRBD1. The CDR3 is made up of 13 amino acids. In germline, CDR1 is MRHNA, CDR2 SNTAGT. V was clipped by 6 bases and J by 4 bases; unmatched bases: 4. The CDR3 spells CASSATGAETQYF. Written as DNA, the CDR3 is TGTGCCAGCAGCGCGACAGGGGCAGAGACCCAGTACTTC.

The chain is built from TRBV9 and TRBJ1-6, with a possible D match to TRBD1 (5 bases). Deletions cut 1 base from V and 11 bases from J, with 16 bases between. The CDR3 has 15 amino acids. CDR1 and CDR2 (germline): SGDLS, YYNGEE. The CDR3 is CASSVSGTGDTPLHF. In DNA form, the CDR3 reads TGTGCCAGCAGCGTATCGGGGACCGGCGATACACCCCTCCACTTT.

The chain is built from TRBV29-1 and TRBJ2-5, with a possible D match to TRBD2 (6 bases). Germline lookup yields CDR1 SQVTM and CDR2 ANQGSEA. The germline V and J ends were trimmed by 1 base and 5 bases, with 14 bases remaining between them. CDR3 length: 14 residues. CDR3 nucleotide sequence: TGCAGCGTTGAAGCTGGGGGAGGCTTCGAGACCCAGTACTTC. This gives the protein CSVEAGGGFETQYF.

V and J are TRBV4-2 and TRBJ2-7; 10 positions agree with TRBD1. The CDR3 totals 15 residues. V trimming: 4 bases; J trimming: 3 bases; junction bases outside the gene matches: 6. Germline CDR1 reads LGHNA; CDR2 reads YNFKEQ. For the CDR3, the DNA is TGTGCCAGCAGCCGAACGACAGGGGGCAACTACGAGCAGTACTTC. Protein: CASSRTTGGNYEQYF.

The V call is TRBV2, the J call TRBJ2-5, with D possibly being TRBD1 (5 bases). There are 12 residues in the CDR3. Germline lookup yields CDR1 SNHLY and CDR2 FYNNEI. V was pared by 4 bases and J by 8 bases, with 11 bases between. Here the CDR3 reads CASSGSQGTQYF. CDR3 sequence (DNA): TGTGCCAGCAGTGGGAGCCAGGGAACCCAGTACTTC. Full variable domain (missing parts from reference TRBV2 and TRBJ2-5): EPEVTQTPSHQVTQMGQEVILRCVPISNHLYFYWYRQILGQKVEFLVSFYNNEISEKSEIFDDQFSVERPDGSNFTLKIRSTKLEDSAMYFCASSGSQGTQYFGPGTRLLVL.

In nucleotides, the CDR3 is TGTGCCATCAGTCCTCAACTAGCGGGAGACGGATTTGAGCAGTTCTTC. Its translation: CAISPQLAGDGFEQFF. The chain joins TRBV10-3 to TRBJ2-1; 11 bases line up with TRBD2. V was clipped by 5 bases and J by 9 bases; unmatched bases: 12. CDR3 length equals 16 residues. Germline lookup yields CDR1 ENHRY and CDR2 SYGVKD.

The table lists this clone with a count of one. V is TRBV18 and J is TRBJ1-4, with D unclear. The CDR3 covers 16 residues. V was shortened by 3 bases and J by 5 bases, with 16 bases between the two germline ends. Germline V CDR1 and CDR2: KGHSH, LQKENI. CDR3 protein: CASSPQQSGVNEKLFF. The CDR3 bases are TGTGCCAGCTCACCGCAACAGTCGGGCGTAAATGAAAAACTGTTTTTT. The whole variable domain, remainder taken from reference TRBV18 and TRBJ1-4, is NAGVMQNPRHLVRRRGQEARLRCSPMKGHSHVYWYRQLPEEGLKFMVYLQKENIIDESGMPKERFSAEFPKEGPSILRIQQVVRGDSAAYFCASSPQQSGVNEKLFFGSGTQLSVL.